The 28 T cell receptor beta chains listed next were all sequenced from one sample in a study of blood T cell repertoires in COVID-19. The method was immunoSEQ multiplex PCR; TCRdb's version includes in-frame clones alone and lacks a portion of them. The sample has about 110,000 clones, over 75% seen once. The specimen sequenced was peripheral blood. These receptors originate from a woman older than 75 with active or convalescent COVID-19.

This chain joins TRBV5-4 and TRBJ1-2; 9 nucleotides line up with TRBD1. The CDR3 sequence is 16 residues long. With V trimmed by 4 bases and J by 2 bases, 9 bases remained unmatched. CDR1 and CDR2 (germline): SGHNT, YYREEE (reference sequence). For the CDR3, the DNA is TGTGCCAGCAGCCCGGGACAGGGACGTTCCAACTATGGCTACACCTTC. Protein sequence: CASSPGQGRSNYGYTF.

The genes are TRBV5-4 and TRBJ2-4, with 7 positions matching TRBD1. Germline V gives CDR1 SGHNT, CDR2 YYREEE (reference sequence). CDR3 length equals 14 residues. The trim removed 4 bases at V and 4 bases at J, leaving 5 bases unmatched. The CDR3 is CASSTGTEKNIQYF. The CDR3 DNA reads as TGTGCCAGCAGCACCGGGACAGAAAAAAACATTCAGTACTTC.

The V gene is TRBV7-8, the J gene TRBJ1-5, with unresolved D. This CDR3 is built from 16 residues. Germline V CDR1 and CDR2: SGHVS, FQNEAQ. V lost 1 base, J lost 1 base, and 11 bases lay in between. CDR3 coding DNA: TGTGCCAGCAGCTTAGTCCCCAGAGGGAGCAATCAGCCCCAGCATTTT. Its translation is CASSLVPRGSNQPQHF.

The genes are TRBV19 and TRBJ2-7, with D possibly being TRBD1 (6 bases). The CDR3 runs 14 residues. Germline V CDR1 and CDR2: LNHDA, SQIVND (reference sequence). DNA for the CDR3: TGTACCGCGAGGTACAGGGCTTTTAACCACGAGCAGTACTTC. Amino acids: CTARYRAFNHEQYF.

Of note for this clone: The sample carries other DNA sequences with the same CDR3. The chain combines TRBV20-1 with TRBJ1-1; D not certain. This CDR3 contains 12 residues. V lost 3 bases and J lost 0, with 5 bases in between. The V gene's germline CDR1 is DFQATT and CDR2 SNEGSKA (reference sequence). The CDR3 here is CSASVMNTEAFF. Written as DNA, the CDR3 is TGCAGTGCTAGTGTTATGAACACTGAAGCTTTCTTT.

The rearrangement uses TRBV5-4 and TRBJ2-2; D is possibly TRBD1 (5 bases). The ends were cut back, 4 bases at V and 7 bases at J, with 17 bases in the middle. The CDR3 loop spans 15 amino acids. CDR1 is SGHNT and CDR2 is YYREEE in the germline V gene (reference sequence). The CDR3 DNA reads TGTGCCAGCAGCGCACCCCGGGTTACAGGCGGGGAGCTGTTTTTT. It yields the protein CASSAPRVTGGELFF. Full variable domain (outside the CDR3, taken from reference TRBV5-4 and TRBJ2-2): ETGVTQSPTHLIKTRGQQVTLRCSSQSGHNTVSWYQQALGQGPQFIFQYYREEENGRGNFPPRFSGLQFPNYSSELNVNALELDDSALYLCASSAPRVTGGELFFGEGSRLTVL.

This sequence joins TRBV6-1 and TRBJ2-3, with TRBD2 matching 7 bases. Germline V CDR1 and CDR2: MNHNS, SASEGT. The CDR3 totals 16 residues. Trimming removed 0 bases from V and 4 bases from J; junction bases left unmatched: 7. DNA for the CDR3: TGTGCCAGCAGTGAAGCGCGGCTAGCGGAGTCAGATACGCAGTATTTT. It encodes CASSEARLAESDTQYF.

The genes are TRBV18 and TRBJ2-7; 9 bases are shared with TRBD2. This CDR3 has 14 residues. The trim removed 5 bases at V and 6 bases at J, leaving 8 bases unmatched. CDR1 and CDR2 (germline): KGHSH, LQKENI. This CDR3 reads CASSYSGGPVEQYF. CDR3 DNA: TGTGCCAGCTCATATAGCGGGGGCCCGGTCGAGCAGTACTTC.

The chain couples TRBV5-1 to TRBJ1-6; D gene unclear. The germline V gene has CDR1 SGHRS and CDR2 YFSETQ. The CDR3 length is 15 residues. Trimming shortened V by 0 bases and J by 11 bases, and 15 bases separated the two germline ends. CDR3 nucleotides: TGCGCCAGCAGCTTGGAGCCGGGGTTCAAGACACCCCTCCACTTT. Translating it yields CASSLEPGFKTPLHF.

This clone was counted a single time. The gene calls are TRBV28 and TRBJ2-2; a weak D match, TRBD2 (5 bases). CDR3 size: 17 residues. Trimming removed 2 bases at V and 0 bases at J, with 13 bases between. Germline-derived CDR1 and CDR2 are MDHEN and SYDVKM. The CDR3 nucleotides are TGTGCCAGCAGTTTACGGGCTAACGGGGCGAACACCGGGGAGCTGTTTTTT. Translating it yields CASSLRANGANTGELFF.

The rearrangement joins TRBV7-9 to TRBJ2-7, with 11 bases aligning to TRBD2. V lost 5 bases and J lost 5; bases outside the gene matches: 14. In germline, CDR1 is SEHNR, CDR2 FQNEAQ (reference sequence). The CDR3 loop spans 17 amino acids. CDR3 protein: CASSRTSGRGWNHEQYF. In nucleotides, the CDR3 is TGTGCCAGCAGCCGTACTAGCGGGAGAGGGTGGAACCACGAGCAGTACTTC.

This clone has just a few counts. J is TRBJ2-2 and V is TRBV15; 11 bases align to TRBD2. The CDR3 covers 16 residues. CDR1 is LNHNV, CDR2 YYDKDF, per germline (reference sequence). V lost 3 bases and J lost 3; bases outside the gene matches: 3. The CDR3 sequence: CATSRAGLADTGELFF. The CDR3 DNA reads TGTGCCACCAGCAGGGCGGGACTAGCGGACACCGGGGAGCTGTTTTTT.

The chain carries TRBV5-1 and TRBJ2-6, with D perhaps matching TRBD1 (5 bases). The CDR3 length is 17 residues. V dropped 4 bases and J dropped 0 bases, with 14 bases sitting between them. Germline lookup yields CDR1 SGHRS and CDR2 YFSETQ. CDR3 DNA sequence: TGCGCCAGCAGCGGAACAGGTCTGAGCTCTGGGGCCAACGTCCTGACTTTC. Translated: CASSGTGLSSGANVLTF.

The CDR3 coding sequence is TGCGCCAGCAGCTTCACAGGGTCGAACACTGAAGCTTTCTTT. Translation: CASSFTGSNTEAFF. The chain combines TRBV5-1 with TRBJ1-1, with D maybe TRBD1 (6 bases). Germline loops: CDR1 SGHRS, CDR2 YFSETQ. The CDR3 sequence is 14 residues long. V lost 2 bases and J lost 1, with 9 bases in between.

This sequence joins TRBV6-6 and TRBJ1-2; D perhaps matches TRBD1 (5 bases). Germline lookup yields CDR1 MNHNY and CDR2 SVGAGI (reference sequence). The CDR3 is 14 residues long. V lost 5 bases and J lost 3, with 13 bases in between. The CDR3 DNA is TGTGCCAGCAGTAACCCTGGGACTGACTATGGCTACACCTTC. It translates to CASSNPGTDYGYTF.

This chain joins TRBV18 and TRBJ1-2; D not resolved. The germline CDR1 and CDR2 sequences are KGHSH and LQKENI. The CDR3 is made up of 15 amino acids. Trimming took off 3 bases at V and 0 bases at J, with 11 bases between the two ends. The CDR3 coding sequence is TGTGCCAGCTCACCTTCCACAGCAACTAACTATGGCTACACCTTC. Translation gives CASSPSTATNYGYTF.

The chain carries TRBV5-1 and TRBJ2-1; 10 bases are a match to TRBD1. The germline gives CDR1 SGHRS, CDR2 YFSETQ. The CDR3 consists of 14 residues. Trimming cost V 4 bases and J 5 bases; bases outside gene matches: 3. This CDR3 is CASSTTGGDNEQFF. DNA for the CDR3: TGCGCCAGCAGCACGACAGGGGGCGACAATGAGCAGTTCTTC.

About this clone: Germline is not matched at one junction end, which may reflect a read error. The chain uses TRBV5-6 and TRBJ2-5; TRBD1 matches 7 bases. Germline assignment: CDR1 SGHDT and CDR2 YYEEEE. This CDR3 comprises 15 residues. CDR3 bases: TGTGCCAGCAGCGGTGGGACAGATCCCCAAGAAACCCAGTACTTC. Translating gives CASSGGTDPQETQYF.

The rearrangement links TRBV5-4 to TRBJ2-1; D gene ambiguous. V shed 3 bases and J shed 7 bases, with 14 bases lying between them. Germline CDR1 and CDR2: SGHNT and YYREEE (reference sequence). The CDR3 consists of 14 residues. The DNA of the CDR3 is TGTGCCAGCAGCTCTCCCCGAAGAGGAAATGAGCAGTTCTTC. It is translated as CASSSPRRGNEQFF.

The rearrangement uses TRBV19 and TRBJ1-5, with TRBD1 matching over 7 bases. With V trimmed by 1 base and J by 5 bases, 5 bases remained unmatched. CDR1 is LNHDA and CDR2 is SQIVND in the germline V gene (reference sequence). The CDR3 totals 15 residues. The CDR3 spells CASSIGLGQDQPQHF. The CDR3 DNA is TGTGCCAGTAGTATAGGTCTAGGACAGGATCAGCCCCAGCATTTT.

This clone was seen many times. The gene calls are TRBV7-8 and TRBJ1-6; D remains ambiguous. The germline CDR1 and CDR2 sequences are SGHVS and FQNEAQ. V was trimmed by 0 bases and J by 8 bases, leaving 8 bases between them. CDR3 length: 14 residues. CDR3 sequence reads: CASSLAGSYSPLHF. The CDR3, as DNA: TGTGCCAGCAGCTTAGCGGGCAGTTATTCACCCCTCCACTTT.

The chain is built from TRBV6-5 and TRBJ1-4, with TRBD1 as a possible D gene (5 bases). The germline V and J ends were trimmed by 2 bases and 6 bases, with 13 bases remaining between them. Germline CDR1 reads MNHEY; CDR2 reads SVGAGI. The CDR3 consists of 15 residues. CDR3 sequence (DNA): TGTGCCAGCAGTTACGGTATCCAGGGCTATGAAAAACTGTTTTTT. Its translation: CASSYGIQGYEKLFF.

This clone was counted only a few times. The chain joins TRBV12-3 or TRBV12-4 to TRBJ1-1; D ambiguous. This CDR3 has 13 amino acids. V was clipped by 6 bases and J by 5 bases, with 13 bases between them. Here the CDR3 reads CASSEIIRTEAFF. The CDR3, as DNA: TGTGCCAGCAGCGAAATAATCCGGACTGAAGCTTTCTTT.

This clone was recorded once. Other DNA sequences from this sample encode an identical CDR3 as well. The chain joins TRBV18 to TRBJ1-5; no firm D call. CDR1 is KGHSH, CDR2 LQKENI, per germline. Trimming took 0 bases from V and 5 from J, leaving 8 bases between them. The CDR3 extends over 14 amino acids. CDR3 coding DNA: TGTGCCAGCTCACCACCTGGCGGTGATCAGCCCCAGCATTTT. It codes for CASSPPGGDQPQHF.

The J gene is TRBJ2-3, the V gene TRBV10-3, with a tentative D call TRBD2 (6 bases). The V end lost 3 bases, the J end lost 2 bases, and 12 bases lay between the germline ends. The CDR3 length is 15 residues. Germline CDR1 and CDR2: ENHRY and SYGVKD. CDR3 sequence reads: CAISDGRGYTDTQYF. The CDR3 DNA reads TGTGCCATCAGTGATGGGCGGGGATACACAGATACGCAGTATTTT.

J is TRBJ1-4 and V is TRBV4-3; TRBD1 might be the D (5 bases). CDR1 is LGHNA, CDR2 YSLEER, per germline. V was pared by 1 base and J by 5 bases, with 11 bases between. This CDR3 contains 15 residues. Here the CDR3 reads CASSQVWTRNEKLFF. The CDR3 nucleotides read TGCGCCAGCAGCCAAGTTTGGACAAGGAATGAAAAACTGTTTTTT.

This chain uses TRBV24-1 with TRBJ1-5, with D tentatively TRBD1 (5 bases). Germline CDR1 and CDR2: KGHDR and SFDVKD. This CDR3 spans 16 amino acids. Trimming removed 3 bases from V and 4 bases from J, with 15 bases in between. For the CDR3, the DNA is TGTGCCACCAGTGATCCGGGGGACCCCGGGAATCAGCCCCAGCATTTT. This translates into CATSDPGDPGNQPQHF.

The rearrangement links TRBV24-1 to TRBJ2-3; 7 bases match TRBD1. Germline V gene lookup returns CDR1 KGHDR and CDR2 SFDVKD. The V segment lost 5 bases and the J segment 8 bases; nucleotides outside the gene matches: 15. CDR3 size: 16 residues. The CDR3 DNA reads TGTGCCACCAGTGCCCCGGGACAGTCCCTAATTGGTACGCAGTATTTT. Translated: CATSAPGQSLIGTQYF.